What follows are 6 T cell receptor beta chains derived from one specimen sequenced in a study of identical twins (dated by TCRdb to about 2016). Receptors were amplified or captured by 5' RACE. Sequencing used an Illumina HiSeq 2000. The public reads were run again by TCRdb, first through fastp at Q25 and then through MiXCR, and only productive beta chains were kept. Each CDR3 protein gets just one entry, which takes the most common genes and DNA from the rows behind it. For this sample there are 1.5 million to 2 million distinct CDR3 sequences; about 32% appear just once. The top ten constitute approximately 0.29% of the sample. Specimen: cord blood. The receptors were sampled from a newborn girl in good health.

V is TRBV12-5 and J is TRBJ1-1; perhaps TRBD1 as D (6 bases). The CDR3 totals 16 residues. In germline, CDR1 is LGHNT, CDR2 FRNRAP. V gave up 0 bases and J gave up 1 base, with 12 bases separating them. The CDR3, as DNA: TGTGCTAGTGGTTTGGTACTCAGGGGTCAGAACACTGAAGCTTTCTTT. The encoded protein is CASGLVLRGQNTEAFF. The full variable domain, rest sourced from reference TRBV12-5 and TRBJ1-1, is DARVTQTPRHKVTEMGQEVTMRCQPILGHNTVFWYRQTMMQGLELLAYFRNRAPLDDSGMPKDRFSAEMPDATLATLKIQPSEPRDSAVYFCASGLVLRGQNTEAFFGQGTRLTVV.

The chain has TRBV7-9 and TRBJ2-7, with D maybe TRBD1 (5 bases). V dropped 5 bases and J dropped 2 bases, with 28 bases sitting between them. The CDR3 contains 19 residues. Germline V lookup: CDR1 SEHNR, CDR2 FQNEAQ (reference sequence). The CDR3 is CASSISRPGRTPLAYEQYF. The CDR3 coding sequence is TGTGCCAGCAGCATTTCACGCCCAGGGCGCACCCCACTCGCCTACGAGCAGTACTTC.

This clonotype was found a few times. This chain connects TRBV6-5 to TRBJ1-4; no clear D. The CDR3 contains 15 residues. V was pared by 6 bases and J by 0 bases, with 11 bases between. Germline assignment: CDR1 MNHEY and CDR2 SVGAGI. The CDR3, as DNA: TGTGCCAGCAGGATCACTTCTGCAACTAATGAAAAACTGTTTTTT. Protein sequence: CASRITSATNEKLFF.

This clonotype was detected a few times. A much more abundant neighbour one base away suggests this may be a read error. CDR3 protein: CASSPGLAGGYNEQYF. Written as DNA, the CDR3 is TGTGCCAGCAGCCCGGGACTAGCGGGAGGGTACAATGAGCAGTACTTC. The rearrangement uses TRBV3-1 and TRBJ2-7, with 16 bases aligning to TRBD2. V lost 4 bases and J lost 7; bases outside the gene matches: 7. Germline V gene sequence: CDR1 LGHDT, CDR2 YNNKEL (reference sequence). The CDR3 is 16 amino acids.

This chain connects TRBV20-1 to TRBJ2-1; 8 bases map to TRBD2. The germline V gene encodes CDR1 DFQATT and CDR2 SNEGSKA (reference sequence). This CDR3 region has 13 residues. The CDR3 coding sequence is TGCACCTTGGGGACTAGTGCCCTCAATGAGCAGTTCTTC. This encodes CTLGTSALNEQFF.

The table lists this clonotype with a few counts. The chain joins TRBV7-6 to TRBJ2-5; TRBD2 agrees at 11 bases. Germline CDR1 is SGHVS and CDR2 is FNYEAQ. The CDR3 loop spans 19 amino acids. V was pared by 1 base and J by 0 bases, with 10 bases of the junction left unmatched. The CDR3 is CASSLVLAGGSLYQETQYF. The DNA of the CDR3 is TGTGCCAGCAGCTTAGTCTTAGCGGGGGGGTCCTTGTACCAAGAGACCCAGTACTTC.